This record covers a single T cell receptor (beta chain). Its antigen remains unidentified. No base-level quality is on record; no much larger clone is a single base apart. Separate from the roughly 660-subject first cohort, the validation cohort of 120 subjects was the group to which the donors belonged. This sample was included in a study of cytomegalovirus exposure and HLA in healthy donors (dated by TCRdb to about 2017). A note on the overall study: According to a later analysis, one platform produced both the roughly 130 validation repertoires and the 666 repertoires of the first cohort. The study aimed to test whether signatures of past pathogen exposure could be identified by cataloging public T cell receptors. Besides the first cohort of under 700 subjects, a separate validation cohort made up of 120 different subjects was used. High-throughput TCR immunosequencing, statistical association of individual TCRs with disease status, and machine learning were combined to predict cytomegalovirus infection status.

General study outcomes and caveats: The study listed 164 TCR beta chains as associated with cytomegalovirus. Of the cluster scores, roughly 95% were above 0 in a later analysis, which found that TCRs clustered in the first cohort also tended to co-occur in the 90 to 150 validation repertoires. All 120 or so repertoires were used to score co-occurrence in the validation cohort in a later analysis, because that analysis had no HLA typing for the cohort. A few of the identified cytomegalovirus-associated TCR beta chains were confirmed in vitro to be specific for cytomegalovirus antigens. Cytomegalovirus status was reported to be diagnosed by the classifier with high specificity and sensitivity in both the original and validation cohorts. The authors suggested that the approach could potentially be generalized to other disease states and immunological phenotypes. Across donors, most TCR sequences were observed very rarely, whereas some public TCRs were present in many individuals.

Per the germline V gene, SGHDT is the CDR1 and YYEEEE is the CDR2. Measured from the cysteine to the phenylalanine, the CDR3 is 15 residues long. Just CDR3 DNA is preserved here, 45 bases in frame from base 1. From V the trimming removes 7 bases and from J it removes 2 bases, while the gene matches leave 8 bases of the junction unaccounted for. The receptor library was made with the immunoSEQ multiplex PCR assay. In the original analysis: A statistical classification framework was built for diagnosing cytomegalovirus status from the catalog of TCR beta chain sequences. The immuneACCESS repertoire file appears here via TCRdb, limited to in-frame rearrangements. These files lack a portion of the clones; in checked studies, under half of the deficit traces to unresolved V genes, and the cause of the others is not known. V, J and clone size are taken as reported in that table, and D and trimming were inferred from the DNA itself. The sample contains around 250,000 clones, less than 95% of them found a single time. The ten biggest clones cover roughly 3% of the sample.

Sequencing was performed on PBMCs. The receptor's source is a woman aged 30 to 39 in good health and CMV-seronegative. Recombination linked TRBV5-6 to TRBJ2-1; 8 bases in the middle match TRBD2. The nucleotide sequence reads TGTGCCAGCGCGAAACCGACTAGCGCCTACAATGAGCAGTTCTTC. The resulting protein is CASAKPTSAYNEQFF.